These 15 T cell receptor beta chains were all obtained from the same sample, sequenced in a study of radiotherapy plus CTLA-4 blockade in lung cancer. This table comes from immunoSEQ multiplex PCR, and its TCRdb copy is limited to in-frame clones, with some not included. In the table there are about 60,000 clones, approximately 76% of which are singletons. This material consisted of peripheral blood, taken from a patient treated with radiotherapy plus ipilimumab. The receptor source for this set is a human donor with non-small cell lung cancer who had a complete response to radiotherapy plus ipilimumab.

The genes are TRBV18 and TRBJ2-6; no firm D call. The CDR3 is made up of 15 amino acids. The V end was cut by 2 bases, the J end by 1 base, with 6 bases between. Germline loops: CDR1 KGHSH, CDR2 LQKENI. In DNA, the CDR3 is TGTGCCAGCTCACCAGGAGATTCTGGGGCCAACGTCCTGACTTTC. Its translation is CASSPGDSGANVLTF.

The chain uses TRBV27 and TRBJ1-5; D is possibly TRBD1 (6 bases). The CDR3 extends over 15 amino acids. The germline gives CDR1 MNHEY, CDR2 SMNVEV (reference sequence). V lost 0 bases, J lost 4 bases, and 10 bases lay in between. The CDR3 bases are TGTGCCAGCAGTTTATCCGGACAGAGAAATCAGCCCCAGCATTTT. Translation gives CASSLSGQRNQPQHF.

This chain links TRBV15 with TRBJ2-7; unclear D gene. V gave up 1 base and J gave up 1 base, with 8 bases separating them. Germline lookup yields CDR1 LNHNV and CDR2 YYDKDF (reference sequence). The CDR3 totals 14 residues. CDR3 in DNA: TGTGCCACCAGCAGAGTAGTCAAATCCTACGAGCAGTACTTC. This sequence encodes CATSRVVKSYEQYF.

In regard to this clone: This CDR3 is also generated by other DNA sequences in the sample. The chain employs TRBV5-1 and TRBJ2-5; D is perhaps TRBD1 (6 bases). The CDR3 contains 13 residues. CDR1 and CDR2 from the germline V gene are SGHRS and YFSETQ. V was cut by 0 bases and J by 3 bases, with 6 bases left in between. The CDR3 DNA sequence: TGCGCCAGCAGCTTGGGGACAGAAGAGACCCAGTACTTC. Protein: CASSLGTEETQYF.

J is TRBJ2-5 and V is TRBV7-9, with D perhaps TRBD2 (6 bases). V was shortened by 2 bases and J by 5 bases, with 21 bases between the two germline ends. CDR1 and CDR2 from the germline V gene are SEHNR and FQNEAQ (reference sequence). The CDR3 is made up of 17 amino acids. The CDR3 bases are TGTGCCAGCAGCTTATCGCGCGGGACTGTCGTCTTGGAGACCCAGTACTTC. This translates into CASSLSRGTVVLETQYF.

CDR3 region: CASSLGLSGRFF. CDR3 DNA sequence: TGTGCCAGCAGCTTAGGGCTTAGCGGGAGATTCTTC. The chain carries TRBV7-3 and TRBJ2-1; TRBD2 matches 9 bases. J was trimmed by 16 bases and V by 2 bases; bases with no gene match: 6. The CDR3 is 12 residues long. The V gene's germline CDR1 is SGHTA and CDR2 FQGTGA.

CDR3 sequence reads: CSSRQGGEMSEAFF. The DNA for the CDR3 is TGCAGCTCTCGACAGGGTGGCGAAATGTCTGAAGCTTTCTTT. This rearrangement joins TRBV29-1 to TRBJ1-1, with 7 bases fitting TRBD1. Germline V gives CDR1 SQVTM, CDR2 ANQGSEA. V gave up 8 bases and J gave up 6 bases; unmatched junction bases: 15. This CDR3 region has 14 residues.

The chain joins TRBV19 to TRBJ2-1; D is perhaps TRBD2 (6 bases). Germline V gives CDR1 LNHDA, CDR2 SQIVND (reference sequence). This CDR3 is built from 14 residues. Trimming removed 7 bases at V and 1 base at J, with 11 bases between. CDR3 DNA: TGTGCCAGTAAGGACGGGAGTTCCTACAATGAGCAGTTCTTC. Translation: CASKDGSSYNEQFF.

The chain carries TRBV19 and TRBJ2-1, with 10 bases aligning to TRBD2. Germline assignment: CDR1 LNHDA and CDR2 SQIVND (reference sequence). Trimming removed 7 bases from V and 7 bases from J; junction bases left unmatched: 10. The CDR3 extends over 15 amino acids. The CDR3 reads CASTISAGGPNEQFF. The CDR3 DNA is TGTGCCAGTACCATCTCAGCGGGGGGGCCAAATGAGCAGTTCTTC.

The gene calls are TRBV19 and TRBJ1-1, with TRBD1 as a possible D gene (5 bases). Trimming took off 1 base at V and 1 base at J, with 10 bases between the two ends. The CDR3 length is 15 residues. Per germline, CDR1 LNHDA and CDR2 SQIVND (reference sequence). The CDR3 region has the DNA TGTGCCAGTAGTATAGGAACAGGCCGGAACACTGAAGCTTTCTTT. Its translation is CASSIGTGRNTEAFF.

A word on this clone: One end of the junction is discordant with germline, which a read error may explain. V gene TRBV7-9 combines with J gene TRBJ2-5, with TRBD2 identical over 7 bases. Germline V gives CDR1 SEHNR, CDR2 FQNEAQ (reference sequence). This CDR3 comprises 13 residues. The DNA of the CDR3 is TGTGCCAGCAGCCCCCAGGCGCGGGGGAGGGTGCACTTC. Translated, it gives CASSPQARGRVHF.

The rearrangement joins TRBV6-5 to TRBJ2-1, with 11 bases fitting TRBD1. The CDR3 has 14 residues. The germline CDR1 and CDR2 sequences are MNHEY and SVGAGI. After removal of 6 bases from V and 12 bases from J, the junction contained 10 bases not matched to a gene. The chain's CDR3 is CASSQKDRGRVQFF. CDR3 in DNA: TGTGCCAGCAGCCAAAAGGACAGGGGGCGGGTGCAGTTCTTC.

The chain joins TRBV30 to TRBJ2-7, with a tentative D call TRBD1 (6 bases). V was shortened by 2 bases and J by 2 bases, with 16 bases between the two germline ends. CDR1 and CDR2 (germline): GTSNPN, SVGIG (reference sequence). The CDR3 sequence is 15 residues long. CDR3 sequence: CAWSTSRTVPYEQYF. In nucleotides, the CDR3 is TGTGCCTGGAGTACCTCTCGGACAGTTCCCTACGAGCAGTACTTC.

There are a few counts of this clone. This sample also contains other DNA sequences that code for the same CDR3. The chain links TRBV5-1 to TRBJ2-2; D perhaps matches TRBD1 (6 bases). Trimming took off 4 bases at V and 3 bases at J, with 16 bases between the two ends. The germline CDR1 and CDR2 sequences are SGHRS and YFSETQ. This CDR3 spans 16 amino acids. The CDR3 sequence is CASSPLIGQHTGELFF. CDR3 coding DNA: TGCGCCAGCAGCCCCCTTATCGGACAGCACACCGGGGAGCTGTTTTTT.

The chain employs TRBV28 and TRBJ2-7; 11 nucleotides line up with TRBD1. There are 17 residues in the CDR3. V lost 5 bases, J lost 1 base, and 10 bases stayed unmatched. Germline CDR1 MDHEN, CDR2 SYDVKM. The CDR3 protein is CASSLRFRDRGSYEQYF. DNA of the CDR3: TGTGCCAGCAGTCTTCGTTTCCGGGACAGGGGGTCCTACGAGCAGTACTTC.